The present T cell receptor (beta chain) was sequenced within a study of beta chain features in type 1 diabetes. The wider study: The samples had 85 million to 130 million sorted cells examined in all. General study findings and limits: Sampled from patients, naive, central memory and Treg TCRB repertoires appeared more similar than those sampled from healthy donors.

The authors reverse transcribed all of the isolated RNA, so sequencing captured expressed TCRB transcripts. Assay used: immunoSEQ multiplex PCR; TCRdb lists only in-frame clones, some missing. The sample lists around 300,000 clones, approximately 10% seen once, with around 0.015% in the top ten. Every sorted population was more than 98% pure. In the case of this clone: Its antigen remains unidentified.

This TCR came from a woman aged 25 to 39 in good health. What was sequenced was naive CD4+ T cells from blood.

The CDR3 bases are TGTGCCAGCAGCTTGAAAGCGGGAGGAAACGGTGGGACCCAGTACTTC. Its translation: CASSLKAGGNGGTQYF. The chain is built from TRBV7-2 and TRBJ2-5; 9 bases align to TRBD2. J lost 7 bases, V lost 3 bases, and 12 bases had no gene match. Germline V lookup: CDR1 SGHTA, CDR2 FQGNSA. This CDR3 has 16 amino acids.